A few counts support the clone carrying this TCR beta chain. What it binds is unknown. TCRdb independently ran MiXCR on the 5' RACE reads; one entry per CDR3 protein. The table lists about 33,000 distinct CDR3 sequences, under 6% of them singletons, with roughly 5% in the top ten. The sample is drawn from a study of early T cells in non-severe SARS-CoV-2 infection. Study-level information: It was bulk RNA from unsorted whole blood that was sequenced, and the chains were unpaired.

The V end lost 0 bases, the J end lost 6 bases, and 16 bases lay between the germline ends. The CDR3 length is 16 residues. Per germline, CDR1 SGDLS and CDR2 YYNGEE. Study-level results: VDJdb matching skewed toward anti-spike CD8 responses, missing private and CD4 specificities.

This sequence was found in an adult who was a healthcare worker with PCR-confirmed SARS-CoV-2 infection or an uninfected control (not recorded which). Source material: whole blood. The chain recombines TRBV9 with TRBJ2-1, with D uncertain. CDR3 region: CASSVAGRQASNEQFF. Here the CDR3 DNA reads TGTGCCAGCAGCGTAGCAGGCCGCCAGGCATCCAATGAGCAGTTCTTC.